A single sample gave rise to the 24 T cell receptor beta chains below, sequenced in a study of blood T cells in healthy people across ages. Then a second PCR, running roughly 7 to 11 cycles, was carried out with a sample-barcoded 5' primer and a J-beta primer mix. Via MiXCR, TCRdb re-called the 5' RACE reads, giving one row per CDR3 protein. The sample contains 800,000 to 950,000 distinct CDR3 sequences, 25% to 30% of which appear only once. The same sample was also used in a study of T cells of mothers and their children.

The specimen was blood. Receptors were obtained from a woman aged 35 to 49 in good health.

This clonotype was observed many times. The rearrangement uses TRBV5-6 and TRBJ2-5; 12 nucleotides align to TRBD2. The CDR3 extends over 16 amino acids. Unmatched junction bases numbered 13, after V lost 4 bases and J lost 9 bases. Germline lookup yields CDR1 SGHDT and CDR2 YYEEEE. In DNA, the CDR3 is TGTGCCAGCAGCCGACTACTAGCGGGGGGCAATTCCTCCCAGTACTTC. Its translation is CASSRLLAGGNSSQYF. Together with reference TRBV5-6 and TRBJ2-5, the CDR3 gives the full variable domain: DAGVTQSPTHLIKTRGQQVTLRCSPKSGHDTVSWYQQALGQGPQFIFQYYEEEERQRGNFPDRFSGHQFPNYSSELNVNALLLGDSALYLCASSRLLAGGNSSQYFGPGTRLLVL.

At least ten counts were recorded for this clonotype. The gene calls are TRBV18 and TRBJ2-3; TRBD2 matches 7 bases. Germline CDR1 is KGHSH and CDR2 is LQKENI. The CDR3 spans 15 residues. V dropped 6 bases and J dropped 5; count of bases not matched to a gene: 11. DNA for the CDR3: TGTGCCAGCTCGGGGGGGACGTCTGGAGGAGATACGCAGTATTTT. Amino acid sequence: CASSGGTSGGDTQYF.

The chain joins TRBV7-6 to TRBJ2-7, with D perhaps matching TRBD1 (5 bases). TRBJ2-5 matches the DNA end more closely, so the J call is doubtful. This CDR3 has 16 residues. CDR1 is SGHVS and CDR2 is FNYEAQ in the germline V gene. CDR3 nucleotide sequence: TGTGCCAGCAGCTTAGCGCAGGGCAGGGCACAGGAGACCCAGTACTTC. Translated: CASSLAQGRAQETQYF.

Concerning this clonotype itself: An end of the junction does not agree with germline; a read error may underlie this. The rearrangement links TRBV12-3 or TRBV12-4 to TRBJ1-2; D uncertain. This CDR3 is built from 11 residues. The CDR3 reads CASTLGNGYTF. CDR3 bases: TGTGCCAGCACTTTAGGGAATGGCTACACCTTC.

The chain employs TRBV2 and TRBJ2-5; a possible D gene is TRBD2 (6 bases). Trimming cost V 8 bases and J 4 bases, with 17 bases left between them. Germline CDR1 reads SNHLY; CDR2 reads FYNNEI. The CDR3 is 14 amino acids. The DNA of the CDR3 is TGTGCCAGCGCTCCTTTAGTGGGGGGAGAGACCCAGTACTTC. This sequence encodes CASAPLVGGETQYF.

The chain uses TRBV28 and TRBJ1-5; TRBD1 aligns across 7 bases. The J segment lost 11 bases and the V segment lost 7 bases, leaving 11 bases of the junction unmatched. In germline, CDR1 is MDHEN, CDR2 SYDVKM. This CDR3 comprises 13 residues. The CDR3 protein is CASIKTGRETQHF. The CDR3 region has the DNA TGTGCCAGCATTAAGACAGGGAGAGAGACCCAGCATTTT.

This chain joins TRBV6-5 and TRBJ2-3; the match to TRBD1 covers 10 bases. Germline V gene data show CDR1 as MNHEY and CDR2 as SVGAGI. V shed 5 bases and J 4 bases; nucleotides not matched to a gene: 6. The length of the CDR3 is 15 residues. CDR3 DNA sequence: TGTGCCAGCAGTACCTTCGGGACAGGGGCAGATACGCAGTATTTT. Protein sequence: CASSTFGTGADTQYF.

This clonotype was found many times. The chain uses TRBV10-3 and TRBJ2-3; D gene uncertain. Trimming left V 6 bases short and J 3 bases short, with 10 bases between. This CDR3 comprises 13 residues. Germline V gives CDR1 ENHRY, CDR2 SYGVKD. CDR3 protein: CAIRGIGTDTQYF. For the CDR3, the DNA is TGTGCCATCAGGGGGATCGGTACAGATACGCAGTATTTT.

The chain has TRBV12-3 or TRBV12-4 and TRBJ1-3, with D possibly TRBD1 on 6 matching bases. V was clipped by 6 bases and J by 1 base, with 16 bases between them. The CDR3 totals 16 residues. The CDR3 DNA follows: TGTGCCAGCAGCCCGACTGGAGGGGGTTCTGGAAACACCATATATTTT. This translates into CASSPTGGGSGNTIYF.

This clonotype has ten or more counts. V gene TRBV28 combines with J gene TRBJ2-4; 8 bases are a match to TRBD2. Germline CDR1 is MDHEN and CDR2 is SYDVKM. This CDR3 has 20 residues. The V gene end was trimmed by 5 bases and the J gene end by 2 bases; junction bases not matched to a gene: 20. In DNA, the CDR3 is TGTGCCAGCAGTCCCTCCGGGGGGGGAGTAGGATTCGCGACCAAAAACATTCAGTACTTC. Residues: CASSPSGGGVGFATKNIQYF.

The rearrangement joins TRBV5-1 to TRBJ2-7; 11 bases are shared with TRBD2. Germline-derived CDR1 and CDR2 are SGHRS and YFSETQ. The J segment lost 7 bases and the V segment lost 7 bases, leaving 16 bases of the junction unmatched. CDR3 length equals 16 residues. The CDR3 loop is CASGLAGGPLNNEQYF. CDR3 DNA sequence: TGCGCCAGCGGGCTAGCGGGGGGACCGTTGAACAATGAGCAGTACTTC.

The CDR3 DNA follows: TGTGCCAGCAAAGGGGACAGGGGGCGCTCCTGGGAGCTGTTTTTT. Translating it yields CASKGDRGRSWELFF. The chain uses TRBV25-1 and TRBJ2-2; TRBD1 matches 12 bases. The length of the CDR3 is 15 residues. After removal of 7 bases from V and 9 bases from J, the junction contained 9 bases not matched to a gene. Germline CDR1 and CDR2: MGHDK and SYGVNS.

This clonotype was seen ten or more times. This chain joins TRBV4-2 and TRBJ2-3; no clear D gene. CDR1 and CDR2 from the germline V gene are LGHNA and YNFKEQ. The germline V and J ends were trimmed by 2 bases and 0 bases, with 12 bases remaining between them. This CDR3 is built from 16 residues. In DNA, the CDR3 is TGTGCCAGCAGCCAACCCCCCGTCGACAGCACAGATACGCAGTATTTT. Its translation is CASSQPPVDSTDTQYF.

This clonotype has just a few counts. The rearrangement joins TRBV12-3 or TRBV12-4 to TRBJ1-1, with 7 bases lining up with TRBD1. The CDR3 spans 14 residues. The V and J ends lost 10 bases and 4 bases, in that order; junction bases with no gene match: 12. CDR3: CATPGDRDFTEAFF. As DNA, the CDR3 is TGTGCCACCCCTGGCGACAGGGACTTCACTGAAGCTTTCTTT.

This clonotype was observed a few times. The rearrangement joins TRBV28 to TRBJ2-7; 8 bases are shared with TRBD1. Losses at the gene ends were 6 bases for V and 2 bases for J; bases not matched to a gene: 12. This CDR3 is 16 amino acids long. CDR1 is MDHEN and CDR2 is SYDVKM in the germline V gene. The CDR3 spells CASRSFGQGGTYEQYF. The CDR3 DNA sequence: TGTGCCAGCAGGTCTTTCGGACAGGGAGGTACCTACGAGCAGTACTTC.

This clonotype has just a few counts. V gene TRBV5-5 combines with J gene TRBJ2-5; no clear D. This CDR3 is 15 amino acids long. In germline, CDR1 is SGHKS, CDR2 YYEKEE (reference sequence). Trimming took off 2 bases at V and 1 base at J, with 12 bases between the two ends. The chain's CDR3 is CASSLILVPQETQYF. DNA of the CDR3: TGTGCCAGCAGCTTAATTCTAGTCCCCCAAGAGACCCAGTACTTC.

This rearrangement joins TRBV2 to TRBJ2-2; D uncertain. CDR1 and CDR2 (germline): SNHLY, FYNNEI. Deletions cut 7 bases from V and 2 bases from J, with 5 bases between. CDR3 size: 12 residues. Written as DNA, the CDR3 is TGTGCCAGCAAAATAAACACCGGGGAGCTGTTTTTT. Translation: CASKINTGELFF. Full variable domain (missing parts from reference TRBV2 and TRBJ2-2): EPEVTQTPSHQVTQMGQEVILRCVPISNHLYFYWYRQILGQKVEFLVSFYNNEISEKSEIFDDQFSVERPDGSNFTLKIRSTKLEDSAMYFCASKINTGELFFGEGSRLTVL.

This clonotype was observed at least ten times. The V gene is TRBV20-1, the J gene TRBJ2-7, with no clear D. Between the trimmed V and J ends, which lost 5 bases and 4 bases, there was a span of 18 bases. Germline loops: CDR1 DFQATT, CDR2 SNEGSKA (reference sequence). The CDR3 is 14 residues long. In DNA form, the CDR3 reads TGCAGTGCTCCGACGGTGGAACACTCATACGAGCAGTACTTC. This sequence encodes CSAPTVEHSYEQYF.

The chain recombines TRBV5-1 with TRBJ2-7, with a tentative D call TRBD2 (5 bases). The DNA end favors TRBJ2-5, so the J call may be wrong. This CDR3 contains 16 residues. Per germline, CDR1 SGHRS and CDR2 YFSETQ. CDR3 sequence reads: CASSLESAAIGGTQYF. In DNA, the CDR3 is TGCGCCAGCAGCTTGGAGTCGGCCGCCATAGGAGGGACCCAGTACTTC.

As to this clonotype: Its ends do not fully match the called genes, so a read error is possible. The V gene is TRBV27, the J gene TRBJ2-3; D ambiguous. The CDR3 contains 15 residues. The V gene's germline CDR1 is MNHEY and CDR2 SMNVEV (reference sequence). DNA for the CDR3: TGTGCCAGCTGTTTCGGTTCGGCTTTTCCAGATACGCAGTATTTT. It specifies CASCFGSAFPDTQYF.

This clonotype was recorded at least ten times. The chain joins TRBV7-2 to TRBJ2-7; 11 bases are a match to TRBD2. Trimming removed 5 bases from V and 6 bases from J; junction bases left unmatched: 6. This CDR3 contains 14 residues. In germline, CDR1 is SGHTA, CDR2 FQGNSA. In DNA, the CDR3 is TGTGCCAGCAGCAATAGCGGGGGGGCCTCCGAGCAGTACTTC. This codes for CASSNSGGASEQYF.

This clonotype was picked up a small number of times. The chain is built from TRBV4-1 and TRBJ2-3, with D possibly being TRBD1 (6 bases). Germline V gives CDR1 MGHRA, CDR2 YSYEKL. Between the trimmed V and J ends, which lost 2 bases and 8 bases, there was a span of 20 bases. The length of the CDR3 is 16 residues. CDR3 in amino acids: CASSQPGRMRGGTQYF. The CDR3, as DNA: TGCGCCAGCAGCCAACCGGGACGGATGCGAGGGGGTACGCAGTATTTT.

V usage is TRBV19 and J usage is TRBJ1-5, with 10 bases identical to TRBD1. The CDR3 is 18 residues long. CDR1 is LNHDA and CDR2 is SQIVND in the germline V gene (reference sequence). With 5 bases clipped from V and 1 base from J, the junction kept 11 bases outside the gene matches. In DNA, the CDR3 is TGTGCCAGTAGTCCCCTTACGACAGGGGGCGGCAGCAATCAGCCCCAGCATTTT. Translation gives CASSPLTTGGGSNQPQHF.

This clonotype has more than one count but fewer than ten. This chain joins TRBV12-3 or TRBV12-4 and TRBJ1-5; D remains unclear. The CDR3 has 12 residues. V dropped 6 bases and J dropped 6 bases, with 9 bases sitting between them. CDR3 bases: TGTGCCAGCAGGGGCGACCGTCAGCCCCAGCATTTT. Protein product: CASRGDRQPQHF.